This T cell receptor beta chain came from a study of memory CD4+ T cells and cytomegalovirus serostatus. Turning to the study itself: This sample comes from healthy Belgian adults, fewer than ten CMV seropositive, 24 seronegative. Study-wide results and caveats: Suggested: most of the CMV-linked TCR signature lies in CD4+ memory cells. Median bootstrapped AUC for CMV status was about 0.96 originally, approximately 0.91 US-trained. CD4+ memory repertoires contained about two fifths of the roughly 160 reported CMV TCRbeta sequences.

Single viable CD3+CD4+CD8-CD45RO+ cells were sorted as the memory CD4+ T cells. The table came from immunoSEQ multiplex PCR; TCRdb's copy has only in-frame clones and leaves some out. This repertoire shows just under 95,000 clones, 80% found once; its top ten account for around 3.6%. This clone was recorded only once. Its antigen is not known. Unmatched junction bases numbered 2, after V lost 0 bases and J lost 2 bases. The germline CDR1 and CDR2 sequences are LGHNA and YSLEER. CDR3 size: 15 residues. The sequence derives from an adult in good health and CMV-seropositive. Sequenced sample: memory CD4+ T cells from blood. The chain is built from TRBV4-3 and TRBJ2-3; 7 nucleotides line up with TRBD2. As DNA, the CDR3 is TGCGCCAGCAGCCAAGAGGGGGGGATCACAGATACGCAGTATTTT. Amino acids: CASSQEGGITDTQYF.